This T cell receptor (beta chain) was retrieved from a study of blood T cell repertoires in COVID-19. Across the whole study: Italy, Spain and the United States were the sources of the convalescent and acute COVID-19 samples. PBMCs, B-cell-depleted T cells, or T cells provided the cDNA or gDNA that made up the material.

A note on this clone: This sample also contains other DNA sequences that code for the same CDR3.

The CDR3 consists of 15 residues. Trimming removed 1 base from V and 3 bases from J, with 10 bases in between. Germline CDR1 MGHRA, CDR2 YSYEKL. Authors' data handling: Amplification from reference gene primers served as the basis for estimated nucleated cell counts. Sequencing used immunoSEQ multiplex PCR; TCRdb keeps in-frame clones, though not all of them. V, J and clone size reflect that table, while D and trimming were determined from the DNA. The sample records roughly 150,000 clones, approximately 82% being singletons. The chain employs TRBV4-1 and TRBJ1-5; TRBD1 might be the D (5 bases). This TCR was recovered from an elderly woman with active or convalescent COVID-19. The sample taken for sequencing was peripheral blood. CDR3 sequence (DNA): TGCGCCAGCAGCCAAGTAGACAGCTACAATCAGCCCCAGCATTTT. Translating it yields CASSQVDSYNQPQHF.